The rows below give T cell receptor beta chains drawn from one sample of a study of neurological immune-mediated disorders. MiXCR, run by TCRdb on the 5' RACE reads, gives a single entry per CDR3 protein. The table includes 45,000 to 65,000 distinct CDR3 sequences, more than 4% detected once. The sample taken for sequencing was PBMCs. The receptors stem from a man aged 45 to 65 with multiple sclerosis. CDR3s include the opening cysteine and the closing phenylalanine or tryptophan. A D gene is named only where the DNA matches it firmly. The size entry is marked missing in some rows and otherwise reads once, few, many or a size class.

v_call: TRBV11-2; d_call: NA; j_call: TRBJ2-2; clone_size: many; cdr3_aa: CASSLPISGELFF; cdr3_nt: TGTGCCAGCAGCTTACCCATTTCCGGGGAGCTGTTTTTT
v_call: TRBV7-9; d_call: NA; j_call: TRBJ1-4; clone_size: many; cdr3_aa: CASSSSGFPNEKLFF; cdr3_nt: TGTGCCAGCAGCTCCTCGGGATTTCCGAATGAAAAACTGTTTTTT
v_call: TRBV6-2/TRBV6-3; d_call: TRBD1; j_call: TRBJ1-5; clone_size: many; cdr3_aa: CASSQTTGLPQPQNF; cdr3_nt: TGTGCCAGCAGTCAAACGACAGGGCTCCCTCAGCCCCAGAATTTT
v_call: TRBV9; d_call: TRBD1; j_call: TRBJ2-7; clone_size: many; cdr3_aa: CASSVGQGASYEQYF; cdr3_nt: TGTGCCAGCAGCGTAGGACAGGGTGCGTCCTACGAGCAGTACTTC
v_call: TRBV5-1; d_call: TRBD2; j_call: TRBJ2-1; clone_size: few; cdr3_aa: CASSLLLAGSENEQFF; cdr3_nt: TGCGCCAGCAGCCTACTACTAGCGGGGTCAGAGAATGAGCAGTTCTTC
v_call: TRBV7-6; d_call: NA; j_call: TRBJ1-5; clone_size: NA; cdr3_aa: CASSLDWSAGQPQHF; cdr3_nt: TGTGCCAGCAGCTTAGACTGGAGCGCCGGGCAGCCCCAGCATTTT
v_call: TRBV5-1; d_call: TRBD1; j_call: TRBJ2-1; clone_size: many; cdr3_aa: CASSPGDRGANEQFF; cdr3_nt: TGCGCCAGCAGCCCCGGGGACAGGGGCGCCAATGAGCAGTTCTTC
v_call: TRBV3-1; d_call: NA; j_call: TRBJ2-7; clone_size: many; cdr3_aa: CASSRAGDGSYEQYF; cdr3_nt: TGTGCCAGCAGCCGCGCTGGGGACGGGAGCTACGAGCAGTACTTC
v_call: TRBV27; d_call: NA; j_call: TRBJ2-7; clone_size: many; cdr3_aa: CASSLSWSSYEQYF; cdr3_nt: TGTGCCAGCAGTTTATCGTGGAGCTCCTACGAGCAGTACTTC
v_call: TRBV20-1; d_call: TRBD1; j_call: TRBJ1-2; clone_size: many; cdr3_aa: CRLGQGANYGYTF; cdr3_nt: TGCAGGCTAGGACAGGGTGCTAACTATGGCTACACCTTC
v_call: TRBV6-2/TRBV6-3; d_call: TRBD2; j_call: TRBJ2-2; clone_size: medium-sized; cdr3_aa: CASSGGDTGELFF; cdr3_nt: TGTGCCAGCAGCGGGGGGGACACCGGGGAGCTGTTTTTT
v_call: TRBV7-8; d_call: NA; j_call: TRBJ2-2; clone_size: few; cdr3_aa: CASSLSGAGELFF; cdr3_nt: TGTGCCAGCAGCTTATCAGGGGCCGGGGAGCTGTTTTTT
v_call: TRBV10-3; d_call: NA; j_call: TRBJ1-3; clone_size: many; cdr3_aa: CAITERQGNTIYF; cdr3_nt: TGTGCCATCACTGAGCGGCAGGGAAACACCATATATTTT
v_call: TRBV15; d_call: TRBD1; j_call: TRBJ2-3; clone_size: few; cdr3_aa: CATSRTGQTQYF; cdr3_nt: TGTGCCACCAGCAGAACGGGACAGACGCAGTATTTT
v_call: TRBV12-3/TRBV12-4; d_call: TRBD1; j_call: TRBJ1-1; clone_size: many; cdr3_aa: CASSWRTGEGEAFF; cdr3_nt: TGTGCCAGCAGCTGGAGGACAGGGGAGGGTGAAGCTTTCTTT
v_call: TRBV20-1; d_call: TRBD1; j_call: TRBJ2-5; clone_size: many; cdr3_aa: CSASIPQGALQETQYF; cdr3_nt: TGCAGTGCTAGTATACCCCAGGGGGCGCTTCAAGAGACCCAGTACTTC
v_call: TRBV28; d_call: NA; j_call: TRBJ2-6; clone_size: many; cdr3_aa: CASSLPRRNSGANVLTF; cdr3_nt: TGTGCCAGCAGTTTACCGCGGAGAAACTCTGGGGCCAACGTCCTGACTTTC
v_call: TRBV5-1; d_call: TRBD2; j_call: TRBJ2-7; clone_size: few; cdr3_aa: CASSLGPSGRAAGYEQYF; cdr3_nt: TGCGCCAGCAGCTTGGGGCCTAGCGGGAGAGCGGCCGGGTACGAGCAGTACTTC
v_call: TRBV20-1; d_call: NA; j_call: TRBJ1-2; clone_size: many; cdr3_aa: CSVPFAGSSGYTF; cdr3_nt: TGCAGTGTCCCGTTTGCGGGTTCGAGTGGCTACACCTTC
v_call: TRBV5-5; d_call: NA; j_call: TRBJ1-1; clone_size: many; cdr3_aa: CASSLFLENTEAFF; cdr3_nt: TGTGCCAGCAGCTTATTTTTAGAGAACACTGAAGCTTTCTTT
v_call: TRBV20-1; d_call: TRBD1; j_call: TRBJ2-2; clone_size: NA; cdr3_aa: CSARTGVLTTGELFF; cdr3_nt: TGCAGTGCTAGGACAGGGGTATTGACCACCGGGGAGCTGTTTTTT
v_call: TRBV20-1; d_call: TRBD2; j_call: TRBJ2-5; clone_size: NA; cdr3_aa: CSARGQAGGLETQYF; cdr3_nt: TGCAGTGCTAGAGGGCAAGCGGGAGGCTTAGAGACCCAGTACTTC
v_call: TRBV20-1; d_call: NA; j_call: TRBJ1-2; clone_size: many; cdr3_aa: CSATQGSYGYTF; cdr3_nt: TGCAGTGCTACTCAGGGATCCTATGGCTACACCTTC
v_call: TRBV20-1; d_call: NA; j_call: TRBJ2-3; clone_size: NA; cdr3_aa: CSASRRTTDTQYF; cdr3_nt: TGCAGTGCTAGCAGGCGTACGACAGATACGCAGTATTTT
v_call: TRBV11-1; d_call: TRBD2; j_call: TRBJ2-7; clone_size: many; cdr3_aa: CASSLGFLAGSYEQYF; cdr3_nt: TGTGCCAGCAGCTTAGGCTTTCTAGCGGGATCCTACGAGCAGTACTTC
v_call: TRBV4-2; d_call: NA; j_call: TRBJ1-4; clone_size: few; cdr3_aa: CASTVEGATNEKLFF; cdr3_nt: TGTGCCAGCACCGTGGAGGGGGCAACTAATGAAAAACTGTTTTTT
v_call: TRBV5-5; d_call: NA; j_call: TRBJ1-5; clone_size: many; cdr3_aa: CASSQGPGQQPQHF; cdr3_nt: TGTGCCAGCAGCCAGGGGCCAGGGCAACAGCCCCAGCATTTT
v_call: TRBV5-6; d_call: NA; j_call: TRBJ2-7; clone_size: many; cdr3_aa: CASSSVYEQYF; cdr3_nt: TGTGCCAGCAGCTCCGTCTACGAGCAGTACTTC
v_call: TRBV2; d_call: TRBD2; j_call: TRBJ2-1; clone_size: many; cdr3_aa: CAGSLAGNEQFF; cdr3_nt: TGTGCCGGATCACTAGCGGGCAATGAGCAGTTCTTC
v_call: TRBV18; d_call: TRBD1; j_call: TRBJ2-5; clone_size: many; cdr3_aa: CASSPGQAEETQYF; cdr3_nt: TGTGCCAGCTCACCGGGACAGGCCGAAGAGACCCAGTACTTC
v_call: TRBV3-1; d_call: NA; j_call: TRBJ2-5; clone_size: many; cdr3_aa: CASSPNRETQYF; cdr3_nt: TGTGCCAGCAGCCCCAACCGGGAGACCCAGTACTTC
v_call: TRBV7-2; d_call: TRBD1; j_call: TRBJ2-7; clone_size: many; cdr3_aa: CASSRDRSYEQYF; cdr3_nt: TGTGCCAGCAGCCGGGACAGATCCTACGAGCAGTACTTC
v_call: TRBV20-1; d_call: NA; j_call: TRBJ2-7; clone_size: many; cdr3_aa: CSARGPRRGIDDEQYF; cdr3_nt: TGCAGTGCTAGAGGGCCTCGGCGAGGGATAGATGACGAGCAGTACTTC
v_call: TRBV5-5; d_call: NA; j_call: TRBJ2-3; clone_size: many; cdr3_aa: CASSFWAGATDTQYF; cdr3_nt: TGTGCCAGCAGCTTCTGGGCGGGCGCCACAGATACGCAGTATTTT
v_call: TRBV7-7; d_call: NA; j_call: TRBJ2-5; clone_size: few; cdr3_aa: CASSSGAFGETQYF; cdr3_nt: TGTGCTAGCAGCTCAGGTGCTTTTGGAGAGACCCAGTACTTC
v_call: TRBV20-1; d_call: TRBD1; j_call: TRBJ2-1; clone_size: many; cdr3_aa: CSARPPGQGANEQFF; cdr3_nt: TGCAGTGCTAGACCTCCGGGACAGGGGGCGAATGAGCAGTTCTTC
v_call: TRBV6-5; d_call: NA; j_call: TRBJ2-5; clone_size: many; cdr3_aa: CASSYRTGRSETQYF; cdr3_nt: TGTGCCAGCAGCTACCGGACTGGTCGGTCAGAGACCCAGTACTTC
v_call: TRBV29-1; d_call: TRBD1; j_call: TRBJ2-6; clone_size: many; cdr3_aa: CSVGGQGGAGANVLTF; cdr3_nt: TGCAGCGTTGGGGGCCAAGGGGGCGCTGGGGCCAACGTCCTGACTTTC
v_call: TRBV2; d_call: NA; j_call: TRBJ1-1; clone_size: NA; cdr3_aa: CASNLYGVNTEAFF; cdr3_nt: TGTGCCAGCAACCTGTACGGGGTGAACACTGAAGCTTTCTTT
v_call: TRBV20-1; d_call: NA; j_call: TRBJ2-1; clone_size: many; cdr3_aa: CSAFLSGHNEQFF; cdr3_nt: TGCAGTGCTTTTTTATCTGGGCACAATGAGCAGTTCTTC
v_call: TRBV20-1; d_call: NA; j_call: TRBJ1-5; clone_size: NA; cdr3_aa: CSARDGDGSNQPQNF; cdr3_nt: TGCAGTGCTAGAGATGGAGATGGTAGCAATCAGCCCCAGAATTTT
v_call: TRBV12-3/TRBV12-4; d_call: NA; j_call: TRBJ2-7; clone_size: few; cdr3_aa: CASRGGAYEQYF; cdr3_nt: TGTGCCAGCAGGGGCGGAGCCTACGAGCAGTACTTC
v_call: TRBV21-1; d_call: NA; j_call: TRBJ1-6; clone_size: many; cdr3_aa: CASSSGTRNYSPLHF; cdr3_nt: TGTGCCAGCAGCAGTGGGACAAGGAATTATTCACCCCTCCACTTT
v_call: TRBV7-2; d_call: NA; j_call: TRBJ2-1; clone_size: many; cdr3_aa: CASSTSLGSYNEQFF; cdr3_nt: TGTGCCAGCAGCACCTCCCTCGGCTCCTACAATGAGCAGTTCTTC
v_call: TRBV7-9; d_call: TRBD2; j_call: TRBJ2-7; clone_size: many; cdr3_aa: CASRSTTSGGNQYF; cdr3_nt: TGTGCCAGCAGGTCAACGACTAGCGGGGGGAATCAGTACTTC
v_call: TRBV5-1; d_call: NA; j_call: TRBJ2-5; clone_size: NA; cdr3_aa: CASSSARQRGQETQYF; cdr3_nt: TGCGCCAGCAGCTCAGCCCGGCAGAGAGGGCAAGAGACCCAGTACTTC
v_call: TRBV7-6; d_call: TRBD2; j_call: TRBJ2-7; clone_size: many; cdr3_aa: CASSLTGGDYEQYF; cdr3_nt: TGTGCCAGCAGCTTAACGGGAGGTGACTACGAGCAGTACTTC
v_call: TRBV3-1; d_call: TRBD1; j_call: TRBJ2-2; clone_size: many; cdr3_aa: CASSPGTDTGELFF; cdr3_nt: TGTGCCAGCAGCCCGGGGACAGACACCGGGGAGCTGTTTTTT
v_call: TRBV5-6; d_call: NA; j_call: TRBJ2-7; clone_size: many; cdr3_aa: CASSSMTYEQYF; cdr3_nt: TGTGCCAGCAGCTCGATGACCTACGAGCAGTACTTC
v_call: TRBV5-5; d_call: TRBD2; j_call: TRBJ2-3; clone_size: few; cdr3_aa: CASSLELQHKSSGSTDTQYF; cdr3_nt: TGTGCCAGCAGCTTGGAGCTCCAACACAAATCTAGCGGGAGCACAGATACGCAGTATTTT
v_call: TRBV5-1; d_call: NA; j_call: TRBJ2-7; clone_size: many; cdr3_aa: CASSLKGYEQYF; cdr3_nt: TGCGCCAGCAGCTTGAAGGGATACGAGCAGTACTTC
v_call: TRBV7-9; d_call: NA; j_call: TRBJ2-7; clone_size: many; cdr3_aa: CASSLFGGGSHEQYF; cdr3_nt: TGTGCCAGCAGCTTATTCGGGGGCGGGAGTCACGAGCAGTACTTC